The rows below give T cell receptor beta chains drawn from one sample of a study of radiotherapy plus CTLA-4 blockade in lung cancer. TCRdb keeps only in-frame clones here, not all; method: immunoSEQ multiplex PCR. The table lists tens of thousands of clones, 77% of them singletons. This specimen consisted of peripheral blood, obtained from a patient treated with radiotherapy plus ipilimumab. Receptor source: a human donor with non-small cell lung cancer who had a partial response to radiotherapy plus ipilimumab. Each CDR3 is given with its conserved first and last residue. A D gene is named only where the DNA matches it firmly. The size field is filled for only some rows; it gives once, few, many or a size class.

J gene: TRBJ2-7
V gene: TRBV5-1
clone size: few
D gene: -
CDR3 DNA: TGCGCCAGCAGCTTGGGGGTCGCCCAGGGCGAGCAGTACTTC
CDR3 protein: CASSLGVAQGEQYF

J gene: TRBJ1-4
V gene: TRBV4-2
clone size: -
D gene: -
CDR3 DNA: TGTGCCAGCAGCCAAGATGCTGACAGTTCTAATGAAAAACTGTTTTTT
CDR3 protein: CASSQDADSSNEKLFF

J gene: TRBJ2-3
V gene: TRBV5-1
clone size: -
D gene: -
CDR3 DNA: TGCGCCAGCAGCTTGGGCACTTTCACAGATACGCAGTATTTT
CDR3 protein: CASSLGTFTDTQYF

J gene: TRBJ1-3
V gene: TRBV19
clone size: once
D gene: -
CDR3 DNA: TGTGCCAGTAGAACCTCCGGGGGAAACACCATATATTTT
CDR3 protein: CASRTSGGNTIYF

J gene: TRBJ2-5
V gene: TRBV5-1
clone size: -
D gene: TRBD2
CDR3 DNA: TGCGCCAGCAGCTTTGGAGCTAGCGGGGGTGGGGAGACCCAGTACTTC
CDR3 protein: CASSFGASGGGETQYF

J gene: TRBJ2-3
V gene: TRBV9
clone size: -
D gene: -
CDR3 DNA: TGTGCCAGCAGCGTACAGGGGCTCGCAGATACGCAGTATTTT
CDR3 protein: CASSVQGLADTQYF

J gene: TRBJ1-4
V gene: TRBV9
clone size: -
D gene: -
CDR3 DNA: TGTGCCAGCAGCGTAGCCCAGGGATGGAATGAAAAACTGTTTTTT
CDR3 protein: CASSVAQGWNEKLFF

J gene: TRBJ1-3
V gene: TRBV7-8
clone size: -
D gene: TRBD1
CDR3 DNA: TGTGCCAGCAGCTCCGGACAGGGAATGAGAGGAAACACCATATATTTT
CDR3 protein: CASSSGQGMRGNTIYF

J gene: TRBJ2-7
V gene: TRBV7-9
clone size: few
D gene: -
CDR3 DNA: TGTGCCAGCAGCTCAAGCGGTGCGGTCAGCCGATACGAGCAGTACTTC
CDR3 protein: CASSSSGAVSRYEQYF

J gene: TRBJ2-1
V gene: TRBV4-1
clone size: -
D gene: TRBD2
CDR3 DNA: TGCGCCAGCAGCCACCCTCTGGGGCGGGGGACCAGGAACAATGAGCAGTTCTTC
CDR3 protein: CASSHPLGRGTRNNEQFF

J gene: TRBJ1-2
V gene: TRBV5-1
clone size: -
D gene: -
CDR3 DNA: TGCGCCAGCAGCTTGGACAGGAACTATGGCTACACCTTC
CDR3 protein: CASSLDRNYGYTF

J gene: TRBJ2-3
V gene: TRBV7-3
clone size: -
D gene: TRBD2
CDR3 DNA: TGTGCCAGCAGCTCGCGGGGGGGTGGCACAGATACGCAGTATTTT
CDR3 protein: CASSSRGGGTDTQYF

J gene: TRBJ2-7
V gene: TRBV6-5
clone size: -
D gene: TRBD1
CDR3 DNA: TGTGCCAGCAGTTTGAGGGGGGACAGGGTGCTCGAGCAGTACTTC
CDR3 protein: CASSLRGDRVLEQYF

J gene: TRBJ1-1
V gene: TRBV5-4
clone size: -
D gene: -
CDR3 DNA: TGTGCCAGCAGTACGACAGGGAACACTGAAGCTTTCTTT
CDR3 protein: CASSTTGNTEAFF

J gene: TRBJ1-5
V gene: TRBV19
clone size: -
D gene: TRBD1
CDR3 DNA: TGTGCCAGTAGGACACAGGGGGATACCAGCAATCAGCCCCAGCATTTT
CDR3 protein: CASRTQGDTSNQPQHF

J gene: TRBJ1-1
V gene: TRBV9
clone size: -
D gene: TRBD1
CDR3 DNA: TGTGCCAGCAGCAAGGGGGACAGTTCGAACACTGAAGCTTTCTTT
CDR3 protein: CASSKGDSSNTEAFF

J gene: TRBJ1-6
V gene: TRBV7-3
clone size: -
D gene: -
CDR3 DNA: TGTGCCAGCAGCTTAGAAGGGGCGTCACCCCTCCACTTT
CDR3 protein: CASSLEGASPLHF

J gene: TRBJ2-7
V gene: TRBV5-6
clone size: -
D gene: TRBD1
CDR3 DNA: TGTGCCAGCAGCTTGGCACAGGGGGGTCTCTACGAGCAGTACTTC
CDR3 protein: CASSLAQGGLYEQYF

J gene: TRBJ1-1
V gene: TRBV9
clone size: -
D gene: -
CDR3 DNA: TGTGCCAGCAGCGTTGGCCCGCGGGGGCAAAACACTGAAGCTTTCTTT
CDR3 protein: CASSVGPRGQNTEAFF

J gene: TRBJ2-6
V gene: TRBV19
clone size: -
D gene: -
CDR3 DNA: TGTGCCAGTAGTCGGTCCAAATCGGGCTCTGGGGCCAACGTCCTGACTTTC
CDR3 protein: CASSRSKSGSGANVLTF

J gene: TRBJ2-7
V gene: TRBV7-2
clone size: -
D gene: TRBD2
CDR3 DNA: TGTGCCAGCAGCTTAGCGCTAGCGGGGGCCAGGTACGAGCAGTACTTC
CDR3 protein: CASSLALAGARYEQYF

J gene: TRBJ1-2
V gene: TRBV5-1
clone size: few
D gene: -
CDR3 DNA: TGCGCCAGCAGCTTGGAACAGCATAACTATGGCTACACCTTC
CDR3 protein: CASSLEQHNYGYTF

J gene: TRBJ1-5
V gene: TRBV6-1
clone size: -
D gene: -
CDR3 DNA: TGTGCCAGCAGTGAAGCGGGGGGGGGTCCTAATCAGCCCCAGCATTTT
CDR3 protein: CASSEAGGGPNQPQHF